A selection of T cell receptor beta chains follows, all from one sample in a study of T cell responses to AZD1222 COVID-19 vaccine. The data were produced by immunoSEQ multiplex PCR, yet TCRdb's version contains in-frame clones alone and is incomplete. The sample carries about 130,000 clones, just over 90% recorded once. The sequences come from peripheral blood, collected 28 days after the second AZD1222 dose. These receptors all come from an adult who received the AZD1222 COVID-19 vaccine. Both conserved end residues are part of each CDR3. A D gene is named only where the DNA matches it firmly. Some rows have no size entry. The others give once, few or many, or a class for an expanded clone.

j_gene: TRBJ2-2
abundance: .
d_gene: TRBD2
v_gene: TRBV5-1
CDR3nt: TGCGCCAGCAGCTTCACCCTGATAGCGGGAGGGCCACCCTACCCTTCCACCGGGGAGCTGTTTTTT
CDR3aa: CASSFTLIAGGPPYPSTGELFF

j_gene: TRBJ1-1
abundance: .
d_gene: .
v_gene: TRBV18
CDR3nt: TGTGCCAGCTCAGCCAGGAACACTGAAGCTTTCTTT
CDR3aa: CASSARNTEAFF

j_gene: TRBJ1-1
abundance: .
d_gene: TRBD1
v_gene: TRBV24-1
CDR3nt: TGTGCCACCAGTGATTTTCGGTTACAGGGGGATGGCACTGAAGCTTTCTTT
CDR3aa: CATSDFRLQGDGTEAFF

j_gene: TRBJ1-4
abundance: .
d_gene: .
v_gene: TRBV18
CDR3nt: TGTGCCAGCTCACCACGGGGGGCACGGGAAAAACTGTTTTTT
CDR3aa: CASSPRGAREKLFF

j_gene: TRBJ1-1
abundance: .
d_gene: .
v_gene: TRBV14
CDR3nt: TGTGCCAGCAGCCCTTCTCCGTACACTGAAGCTTTCTTT
CDR3aa: CASSPSPYTEAFF

j_gene: TRBJ1-1
abundance: .
d_gene: .
v_gene: TRBV11-2
CDR3nt: TGTGCCAGCAGGTGGGGGGGAGGGGACACTGAAGCTTTCTTT
CDR3aa: CASRWGGGDTEAFF

j_gene: TRBJ2-7
abundance: .
d_gene: .
v_gene: TRBV29-1
CDR3nt: TGCAGCGTTGATTCAGGGAACTCCTACGAGCAGTACTTC
CDR3aa: CSVDSGNSYEQYF

j_gene: TRBJ2-4
abundance: .
d_gene: .
v_gene: TRBV4-1
CDR3nt: TGCGCCAGCAGCCAACCTCGGCAGTCGGGTTCCAAAAACATTCAGTACTTC
CDR3aa: CASSQPRQSGSKNIQYF

j_gene: TRBJ1-5
abundance: once
d_gene: .
v_gene: TRBV6-1
CDR3nt: TGTGCCAGCAGTGATCTCCGCGGTTTGGGCAATCAGCCCCAGCATTTT
CDR3aa: CASSDLRGLGNQPQHF

j_gene: TRBJ2-2
abundance: .
d_gene: .
v_gene: TRBV7-3
CDR3nt: TGTGCCAGCAGCCCACCTGGGACCCGCTCCGGGGAGCTGTTTTTT
CDR3aa: CASSPPGTRSGELFF

j_gene: TRBJ2-3
abundance: .
d_gene: TRBD2
v_gene: TRBV24-1
CDR3nt: TGTGCCACCAGTGTAGGCGGGAGTCCAGATACGCAGTATTTT
CDR3aa: CATSVGGSPDTQYF

j_gene: TRBJ2-7
abundance: .
d_gene: .
v_gene: TRBV24-1
CDR3nt: TGTGCCACCAGTGATCCCATTAACTACGAGCAGTACTTC
CDR3aa: CATSDPINYEQYF

j_gene: TRBJ1-5
abundance: once
d_gene: .
v_gene: TRBV7-6
CDR3nt: TGTGCCAGCAGCTTAATGGACGGTCAAAATCAGCCCCAGCATTTT
CDR3aa: CASSLMDGQNQPQHF

j_gene: TRBJ2-5
abundance: .
d_gene: .
v_gene: TRBV5-1
CDR3nt: TGCGCCAGCAGCTTGGGGACCTCCCCACTGGAGACCCAGTACTTC
CDR3aa: CASSLGTSPLETQYF

j_gene: TRBJ2-7
abundance: .
d_gene: .
v_gene: TRBV10-3
CDR3nt: TGTGCCATCAGTGAGTCGCTCACCCTGATGGAGCAGTACTTC
CDR3aa: CAISESLTLMEQYF

j_gene: TRBJ2-3
abundance: once
d_gene: .
v_gene: TRBV19
CDR3nt: TGTGCCAGTAGTAGGTGGGGAAGCACAGATACGCAGTATTTT
CDR3aa: CASSRWGSTDTQYF

j_gene: TRBJ2-1
abundance: .
d_gene: TRBD1
v_gene: TRBV12-5
CDR3nt: TGTGCTAGTGTAAAAGGACAGGGGGCTTACTACAATGAGCAGTTCTTC
CDR3aa: CASVKGQGAYYNEQFF

j_gene: TRBJ1-6
abundance: .
d_gene: .
v_gene: TRBV9
CDR3nt: TGTGCCAGCAGCGTAAAGCCCCGACCCGAGTCCCATTCACCCCTCCACTTT
CDR3aa: CASSVKPRPESHSPLHF

j_gene: TRBJ2-1
abundance: .
d_gene: TRBD2
v_gene: TRBV15
CDR3nt: TGTGCCACCAGCAGAGACGGGACTACCTACAATGAGCAGTTCTTC
CDR3aa: CATSRDGTTYNEQFF

j_gene: TRBJ2-2
abundance: .
d_gene: TRBD2
v_gene: TRBV2
CDR3nt: TGTGCCAGCAGTGACGCTGGACTAGCCACAACCGGGGAGCTGTTTTTT
CDR3aa: CASSDAGLATTGELFF

j_gene: TRBJ2-1
abundance: .
d_gene: .
v_gene: TRBV9
CDR3nt: TGTGCCAGCAGCGTAGAAGGGGGAAGTGAGCAGTTCTTC
CDR3aa: CASSVEGGSEQFF

j_gene: TRBJ2-3
abundance: .
d_gene: TRBD1
v_gene: TRBV24-1
CDR3nt: TGTGCCACCAGTGATTCCAGCCGCGACAGGGGGCGTAGGGCAGATACGCAGTATTTT
CDR3aa: CATSDSSRDRGRRADTQYF

j_gene: TRBJ1-6
abundance: .
d_gene: TRBD1
v_gene: TRBV3-1/TRBV3-2
CDR3nt: TGTGCCAGCAGCCCTCGTGGGACAGGGCATCGCTCCTATAATTCACCCCTCCACTTT
CDR3aa: CASSPRGTGHRSYNSPLHF

j_gene: TRBJ2-1
abundance: .
d_gene: .
v_gene: TRBV15
CDR3nt: TGTGCCACCAGCAGAGGGGGGACCCTCAATGAGCAGTTCTTC
CDR3aa: CATSRGGTLNEQFF

j_gene: TRBJ2-3
abundance: .
d_gene: TRBD2
v_gene: TRBV5-4
CDR3nt: TGTGCCAGCAGATCTGGAGCTAGCGGGAGCGCAGATACGCAGTATTTT
CDR3aa: CASRSGASGSADTQYF

j_gene: TRBJ2-4
abundance: .
d_gene: .
v_gene: TRBV11-2
CDR3nt: TGTGCCAGCAGCCCTAGGGGACTAAAGGGGGACATTCAGTACTTC
CDR3aa: CASSPRGLKGDIQYF

j_gene: TRBJ1-5
abundance: .
d_gene: .
v_gene: TRBV28
CDR3nt: TGTGCCAGCAGTACCAACCCTCAGCCCCAGCATTTT
CDR3aa: CASSTNPQPQHF

j_gene: TRBJ2-3
abundance: once
d_gene: .
v_gene: TRBV5-4
CDR3nt: TGTGCCAGCAGCTTTAAGGCGAGCACAGATACGCAGTATTTT
CDR3aa: CASSFKASTDTQYF

j_gene: TRBJ2-1
abundance: .
d_gene: TRBD2
v_gene: TRBV2
CDR3nt: TGTGCCAGCAGTGGTCGGCTAGCGGGTGTCCCCTACAATGAGCAGTTCTTC
CDR3aa: CASSGRLAGVPYNEQFF

j_gene: TRBJ2-7
abundance: many
d_gene: .
v_gene: TRBV9
CDR3nt: TGTGCCAGCAGCGCCACCGGGAACTCCTACGAGCAGTACTTC
CDR3aa: CASSATGNSYEQYF

j_gene: TRBJ1-2
abundance: .
d_gene: TRBD1
v_gene: TRBV9
CDR3nt: TGTGCCAGCACCTCTAGTGGGACAGCCAACTATGGCTACACCTTC
CDR3aa: CASTSSGTANYGYTF

j_gene: TRBJ1-2
abundance: .
d_gene: .
v_gene: TRBV29-1
CDR3nt: TGCAGCGCCCGACAGGACGACTACTATGGCTACACCTTC
CDR3aa: CSARQDDYYGYTF

j_gene: TRBJ2-1
abundance: .
d_gene: .
v_gene: TRBV5-1
CDR3nt: TGCGCCAGCAGCGTATCCCCAGGTGTGGATGAGCAGTTCTTC
CDR3aa: CASSVSPGVDEQFF

j_gene: TRBJ1-1
abundance: .
d_gene: .
v_gene: TRBV30
CDR3nt: TGTGCCTGGAGTTTAGGGGGGGCGAACACTGAAGCTTTCTTT
CDR3aa: CAWSLGGANTEAFF

j_gene: TRBJ1-3
abundance: few
d_gene: .
v_gene: TRBV5-6
CDR3nt: TGTGCCAGCAGCTTGGACCTCAGGCAGGACACCATATATTTT
CDR3aa: CASSLDLRQDTIYF

j_gene: TRBJ2-7
abundance: .
d_gene: .
v_gene: TRBV27
CDR3nt: TGTGCCAGCAGCCAACCCCCGGGGTCCGGCCCCTACGAGCAGTACTTC
CDR3aa: CASSQPPGSGPYEQYF

j_gene: TRBJ2-3
abundance: .
d_gene: .
v_gene: TRBV7-2
CDR3nt: TGTGCCAGCAGCTTAAGGGGGACTAGCACAGATACGCAGTATTTT
CDR3aa: CASSLRGTSTDTQYF

j_gene: TRBJ2-7
abundance: .
d_gene: .
v_gene: TRBV7-9
CDR3nt: TGTGCCAGCAGCTTAGTTGGCAGGGGTAGTGCCGAGCAGTACTTC
CDR3aa: CASSLVGRGSAEQYF

j_gene: TRBJ1-5
abundance: .
d_gene: .
v_gene: TRBV6-5
CDR3nt: TGTGCCAGCAGTTGGGGGGTGTCGGATCAGCCCCAGCATTTT
CDR3aa: CASSWGVSDQPQHF

j_gene: TRBJ1-1
abundance: .
d_gene: .
v_gene: TRBV29-1
CDR3nt: TGCAGCGTTGTTGGAGACAGCCTACGGAACACTGAAGCTTTCTTT
CDR3aa: CSVVGDSLRNTEAFF

j_gene: TRBJ2-1
abundance: .
d_gene: .
v_gene: TRBV19
CDR3nt: TGTGCCAGTAGTATTCGGCCAGGCCTATACAATGAGCAGTTCTTC
CDR3aa: CASSIRPGLYNEQFF

j_gene: TRBJ2-3
abundance: .
d_gene: .
v_gene: TRBV5-1
CDR3nt: TGCGCCAGCAGAGAGCGGTGGAGCACAGATACGCAGTATTTT
CDR3aa: CASRERWSTDTQYF

j_gene: TRBJ2-1
abundance: few
d_gene: TRBD1
v_gene: TRBV12-5
CDR3nt: TGTGCTAGTGGTTTGGACGGGACAGGGGCCTACAATGAGCAGTTCTTC
CDR3aa: CASGLDGTGAYNEQFF

j_gene: TRBJ1-4
abundance: .
d_gene: TRBD1
v_gene: TRBV7-9
CDR3nt: TGTGCCAGCAGTTTTACAGGGGGCGAAAAACTGTTTTTT
CDR3aa: CASSFTGGEKLFF

j_gene: TRBJ1-4
abundance: .
d_gene: TRBD1
v_gene: TRBV5-1
CDR3nt: TGCGCCAGCAGCTTGCAGGGGGCGGGGGCTAATGAAAAACTGTTTTTT
CDR3aa: CASSLQGAGANEKLFF

j_gene: TRBJ2-7
abundance: .
d_gene: .
v_gene: TRBV28
CDR3nt: TGTGCCAGCAGCGGGGTTGAGTACGAGCAGTACTTC
CDR3aa: CASSGVEYEQYF

j_gene: TRBJ2-1
abundance: .
d_gene: .
v_gene: TRBV7-2
CDR3nt: TGTGCCAGCAGCTTAGTGGAGTGGTCCTACAATGAGCAGTTCTTC
CDR3aa: CASSLVEWSYNEQFF

j_gene: TRBJ1-3
abundance: .
d_gene: TRBD1
v_gene: TRBV6-1
CDR3nt: TGTGCCAGCAGTGGGACAGGGTGGTTGAGCGGAAACACCATATATTTT
CDR3aa: CASSGTGWLSGNTIYF

j_gene: TRBJ2-1
abundance: .
d_gene: .
v_gene: TRBV3-1/TRBV3-2
CDR3nt: TGTGCCAGCAGCTACTCGAATGAGCAGTTCTTC
CDR3aa: CASSYSNEQFF

j_gene: TRBJ1-1
abundance: .
d_gene: .
v_gene: TRBV2
CDR3nt: TGTGCCAGCAGTGAATATGATCAGTTGAACACTGAAGCTTTCTTT
CDR3aa: CASSEYDQLNTEAFF

j_gene: TRBJ1-4
abundance: .
d_gene: .
v_gene: TRBV28
CDR3nt: TGTGCCAGCACCCCGACCGGAATCGGTAATGAAAAACTGTTTTTT
CDR3aa: CASTPTGIGNEKLFF

j_gene: TRBJ2-7
abundance: .
d_gene: .
v_gene: TRBV9
CDR3nt: TGTGCCAGCAGCCCTCAGGTCAGGTATACCTACGAGCAGTACTTC
CDR3aa: CASSPQVRYTYEQYF